This T cell receptor beta chain was found in a study of T cell responses to AZD1222 COVID-19 vaccine. Broader study findings: White British people made up most donors, females outnumbered males, and clonal diversity was possibly underestimated. Spike-specific TCR depth and breadth grew after two AZD1222 doses. Repertoires were obtained solely post-peak T cell response.

Pooling of second doses given at about 4 or about 12 weeks was done. Assay used: immunoSEQ multiplex PCR; TCRdb lists only in-frame clones, some missing. The repertoire has 190,000 or so clones, roughly nine tenths of them found once; the top ten carry under 4%. V shed 6 bases and J 3 bases; nucleotides not matched to a gene: 5. The CDR3 has 14 amino acids. Per the germline V gene, CDR1 is SGHAT and CDR2 is FQNNGV. Of note for this clone: Its antigen remains unknown.

The chain links TRBV11-2 to TRBJ2-7; 10 positions agree with TRBD1. The source of this sequence is an adult who received the AZD1222 COVID-19 vaccine. Sequencing used peripheral blood, obtained 28 days after the second AZD1222 dose. As DNA, the CDR3 is TGTGCCAGCAGTCAGGGGACAGGGGTCTACGAGCAGTACTTC. Translated, it gives CASSQGTGVYEQYF.